This T cell receptor beta chain was observed in a study of cytomegalovirus exposure and HLA in healthy donors. Germline V lookup: CDR1 MNHNS, CDR2 SASEGT. CDR3 length: 14 residues. V was cut by 5 bases and J by 2 bases, with 13 bases left in between. This PCR relied on a set of 60 Vbeta primers and 13 Jbeta primers. As processed by the authors: About 9.9 million of the about 80 million unique TCR beta chains counted in a later analysis were shared. Assay: immunoSEQ multiplex PCR; the TCRdb copy retains only in-frame clones and omits some. V and J calls and clone size are given by that table; D and trimming were obtained from the DNA. The sample has 55,000 to 80,000 clones, 70% to 75% seen once. Overall study findings and caveats: It was taken for granted in presence/absence analyses that sequencing depth across donors was roughly uniform. Earlier analysis looked at TCR beta V segments, and most were productive about 87% or about 30% of the time.

This clone was seen a handful of times. What it binds is unknown. The V call is TRBV6-1, the J call TRBJ2-7; no clear D. Sequences were obtained from PBMCs. The receptor's source is a woman aged 25 to 39 in good health and CMV-seropositive. The CDR3 coding sequence is TGTGCCAGCAGTTCCCCCCTATCGGCCTACGAGCAGTACTTC. Amino acid sequence: CASSSPLSAYEQYF.